The 32 T cell receptor beta chains presented below share a single source sample, sequenced in a study of blood T cell repertoires in COVID-19. Repertoires were generated with immunoSEQ multiplex PCR, while TCRdb's copy carries only in-frame clones and drops some. The sample has hundreds of thousands of clones, approximately 80% seen once. The sample was peripheral blood. Source of these receptors: a woman between 45 and 60 years old with active or convalescent COVID-19.

The chain joins TRBV24-1 to TRBJ2-1; a possible D gene is TRBD2 (5 bases). Germline V gene data show CDR1 as KGHDR and CDR2 as SFDVKD. This CDR3 contains 16 residues. V shed 0 bases and J shed 3 bases, with 11 bases lying between them. The DNA of the CDR3 is TGTGCCACCAGTGATTTGCAAGCGGATCTCTACAATGAGCAGTTCTTC. As protein: CATSDLQADLYNEQFF.

This clone has a handful of counts. The chain uses TRBV2 and TRBJ1-1, with D unresolved. In germline, CDR1 is SNHLY, CDR2 FYNNEI. With 2 bases removed from V and 1 base from J, the gap between germline ends came to 8 bases. The CDR3 extends over 14 amino acids. CDR3 sequence reads: CASSETVPNTEAFF. The CDR3 bases are TGTGCCAGCAGTGAAACGGTTCCGAACACTGAAGCTTTCTTT. Filled out from reference TRBV2 and TRBJ1-1, the complete variable domain reads EPEVTQTPSHQVTQMGQEVILRCVPISNHLYFYWYRQILGQKVEFLVSFYNNEISEKSEIFDDQFSVERPDGSNFTLKIRSTKLEDSAMYFCASSETVPNTEAFFGQGTRLTVV.

This clone appeared once. V usage is TRBV11-1 and J usage is TRBJ2-5; D remains unclear. Germline assignment: CDR1 SGHAT and CDR2 FQDESV (reference sequence). The CDR3 has 12 residues. V was clipped by 5 bases and J by 5 bases, with 9 bases between them. The CDR3 is CASSSSRETQYF. The CDR3 DNA reads as TGTGCCAGCAGCAGTTCTAGGGAGACCCAGTACTTC.

The chain carries TRBV6-1 and TRBJ2-7; 12 bases fit TRBD1. Germline values: CDR1 MNHNS, CDR2 SASEGT. This CDR3 comprises 16 residues. The ends lost 4 bases at V and 5 bases at J; junction bases unmatched: 9. The CDR3 nucleotides read TGTGCCAGCAGTGTTGTGGGGACAGGGGGCTCGGACGAGCAGTACTTC. This translates into CASSVVGTGGSDEQYF.

J is TRBJ2-3 and V is TRBV19; 11 nucleotides agree with TRBD2. Trimming at V came to 5 bases and at J to 4 bases, leaving 11 bases not matched to a gene. CDR1 is LNHDA and CDR2 is SQIVND in the germline V gene (reference sequence). This CDR3 is 17 amino acids long. In DNA, the CDR3 is TGTGCCAGTAGTTCAGACGTCGGGACTAGCGGAGCAGATACGCAGTATTTT. Protein sequence: CASSSDVGTSGADTQYF.

The chain combines TRBV2 with TRBJ1-4, with D unresolved. Per germline, CDR1 SNHLY and CDR2 FYNNEI. This CDR3 is built from 15 residues. The V end was cut by 3 bases, the J end by 8 bases, with 16 bases between. The DNA of the CDR3 is TGTGCCAGCAGTGAGAGGACTACACTATCGGAAAAACTGTTTTTT. This encodes CASSERTTLSEKLFF.

The rearrangement joins TRBV2 to TRBJ2-1; D is possibly TRBD2 (5 bases). V was shortened by 2 bases and J by 2 bases, with 10 bases between the two germline ends. The CDR3 consists of 15 residues. CDR1 and CDR2 (germline): SNHLY, FYNNEI. This CDR3 reads CASSEMAGAYNEQFF. As DNA, the CDR3 is TGTGCCAGCAGTGAAATGGCGGGCGCCTACAATGAGCAGTTCTTC.

This clone came up a few times. CDR3 amino acids: CASSSIKRGDYAYEQYF. The CDR3 DNA follows: TGTGCCAGCAGTTCCATTAAACGGGGGGACTACGCCTACGAGCAGTACTTC. This chain connects TRBV11-2 to TRBJ2-7; 7 nucleotides line up with TRBD2. V shed 6 bases, J shed 2 bases, and the junction held 16 bases outside the gene matches. Looked up from germline, CDR1 is SGHAT and CDR2 is FQNNGV. The CDR3 contains 17 residues.

This clone occurred once. The rearrangement uses TRBV3-1 (or the pseudogene TRBV3-2) and TRBJ1-2; TRBD1 aligns across 7 bases. The trim removed 8 bases at V and 8 bases at J, leaving 11 bases unmatched. Germline assignment: CDR1 LGHDT and CDR2 YNNKEL (reference sequence). This CDR3 is built from 13 residues. This CDR3 reads CASSLTGSTGYTF. CDR3 coding DNA: TGTGCCAGCTCCTTGACAGGGTCAACCGGCTACACCTTC.

This chain joins TRBV6-6 and TRBJ1-6, with 11 nucleotides matching TRBD1. Losses at the gene ends were 6 bases for V and 9 bases for J; bases not matched to a gene: 10. The CDR3 is 16 amino acids. Germline V CDR1 and CDR2: MNHNY, SVGAGI (reference sequence). CDR3 residues: CASSQPRGQGASPLHF. CDR3 in DNA: TGTGCCAGCAGCCAACCCCGAGGACAGGGGGCTTCACCCCTCCACTTT.

Notes on this clone: Other DNA sequences of this sample code for an identical CDR3. The V call is TRBV27, the J call TRBJ2-7; 13 positions agree with TRBD2. The germline V gene has CDR1 MNHEY and CDR2 SMNVEV (reference sequence). The junction had 16 bases not matched to a gene; V was cut back by 4 bases and J by 7 bases. The CDR3 runs to 18 residues. CDR3 sequence: CASSSLTRLAGGPGEQYF. CDR3 DNA sequence: TGTGCCAGCAGTTCCCTCACCAGACTAGCGGGAGGACCGGGTGAGCAGTACTTC.

This clone was recorded only once. This chain connects TRBV19 to TRBJ2-2; 12 bases are a match to TRBD1. CDR3 length equals 16 residues. With V trimmed by 6 bases and J by 4 bases, 6 bases remained unmatched. Germline-derived CDR1 and CDR2 are LNHDA and SQIVND (reference sequence). The CDR3: CASRARDRGLTGELFF. CDR3 sequence (DNA): TGTGCCAGTAGGGCGAGGGACAGGGGGCTCACCGGGGAGCTGTTTTTT.

The CDR3 DNA follows: TGTGCCAGCAACCTAGGGGCGGGATACGAGCAGTACTTC. Its protein product is CASNLGAGYEQYF. V is TRBV27 and J is TRBJ2-7; TRBD2 might be the D (6 bases). The V gene lost 7 bases and the J gene lost 4 bases, with 14 bases spanning the gap. Germline loops: CDR1 MNHEY, CDR2 SMNVEV (reference sequence). The CDR3 consists of 13 residues.

The chain links TRBV5-6 to TRBJ2-7, with TRBD1 matching over 9 bases. The CDR3 sequence is 14 residues long. V shed 3 bases, J shed 1 base, and the junction held 2 bases outside the gene matches. Looked up from germline, CDR1 is SGHDT and CDR2 is YYEEEE. CDR3 in amino acids: CASSWGTGSYEQYF. DNA of the CDR3: TGTGCCAGCAGCTGGGGGACAGGGTCCTACGAGCAGTACTTC.

On this clone: Distinct nucleotide sequences in the sample also encode this CDR3. The chain carries TRBV18 and TRBJ2-7; a possible D gene is TRBD2 (6 bases). Germline lookup yields CDR1 KGHSH and CDR2 LQKENI. V lost 1 base to trimming and J lost 1 base, with 8 bases between them. The CDR3 loop spans 14 amino acids. CDR3 region: CASSPRAGSYEQYF. The CDR3 DNA follows: TGTGCCAGCTCACCACGGGCGGGATCCTACGAGCAGTACTTC.

The chain couples TRBV13 to TRBJ2-5; 7 nucleotides line up with TRBD1. This CDR3 is 14 amino acids long. The J segment lost 2 bases and the V segment lost 5 bases, leaving 5 bases of the junction unmatched. Per germline, CDR1 PRHDT and CDR2 FYEKMQ (reference sequence). The CDR3: CASSQGDRQETQYF. The CDR3, as DNA: TGTGCCAGCAGCCAAGGGGACAGACAAGAGACCCAGTACTTC.

The CDR3 coding sequence is TGTGCCGGGACAACAACTAATGAAAAACTGTTTTTT. This translates into CAGTTTNEKLFF. The chain employs TRBV30 and TRBJ1-4, with D maybe TRBD1 (6 bases). This CDR3 has 12 residues. The germline V and J ends were trimmed by 8 bases and 0 bases, with 7 bases remaining between them. In germline, CDR1 is GTSNPN, CDR2 SVGIG (reference sequence).

The rearrangement uses TRBV2 and TRBJ1-2; D not resolved. The V gene's germline CDR1 is SNHLY and CDR2 FYNNEI. V lost 3 bases, J lost 3 bases, and 8 bases lay in between. The CDR3 has 13 amino acids. CDR3 in DNA: TGTGCCAGCAGTGACTCTAGGTACTATGGCTACACCTTC. Its translation: CASSDSRYYGYTF.

This clone has only one observation. The chain recombines TRBV14 with TRBJ1-4, with 9 positions matching TRBD1. Germline V gene data show CDR1 as SGHDN and CDR2 as FVKESK. This CDR3 is built from 16 residues. Trimming took 2 bases from V and 9 from J; bases not matched to a gene: 10. This CDR3 is CASSQLGGQGVQKLFF. For the CDR3, the DNA is TGTGCCAGCAGCCAACTGGGGGGACAGGGAGTGCAAAAACTGTTTTTT. Full variable domain (missing parts from reference TRBV14 and TRBJ1-4): EAGVTQFPSHSVIEKGQTVTLRCDPISGHDNLYWYRRVMGKEIKFLLHFVKESKQDESGMPNNRFLAERTGGTYSTLKVQPAELEDSGVYFCASSQLGGQGVQKLFFGSGTQLSVL.

The rearrangement joins TRBV4-1 to TRBJ2-3; D remains ambiguous. This CDR3 has 13 residues. Germline V gives CDR1 MGHRA, CDR2 YSYEKL. V dropped 2 bases and J dropped 4 bases, with 7 bases sitting between them. CDR3: CASSQRVADTQYF. The CDR3 coding sequence is TGCGCCAGCAGCCAACGGGTCGCAGATACGCAGTATTTT.

This chain uses TRBV2 with TRBJ2-7; D ambiguous. Trimming pared 7 bases from V and 3 bases from J, leaving 7 bases between. The CDR3 sequence is 11 residues long. CDR1 SNHLY and CDR2 FYNNEI come from the germline V gene. The CDR3 DNA follows: TGTGCCAGCACCCTCGTCTACGAGCAGTACTTC. Protein sequence: CASTLVYEQYF.

The V and J genes are TRBV28 and TRBJ1-1, with D uncertain. The CDR3 is made up of 13 amino acids. V lost 3 bases and J 8 bases, leaving 13 bases between the germline ends. Germline assignment: CDR1 MDHEN and CDR2 SYDVKM. The CDR3: CASSFGPREEAFF. The DNA of the CDR3 is TGTGCCAGCAGTTTCGGCCCCCGGGAGGAAGCTTTCTTT.

This chain links TRBV30 with TRBJ2-7; 7 bases fit TRBD2. The length of the CDR3 is 13 residues. Looked up from germline, CDR1 is GTSNPN and CDR2 is SVGIG (reference sequence). V dropped 5 bases and J dropped 4; count of bases not matched to a gene: 8. CDR3 sequence reads: CAWGRGSFYEQYF. In DNA, the CDR3 is TGTGCCTGGGGCCGCGGGAGCTTTTACGAGCAGTACTTC.

The chain combines TRBV30 with TRBJ1-1; D not certain. The CDR3 is 12 residues long. Trimming removed 5 bases at V and 5 bases at J, with 12 bases between. Germline CDR1 is GTSNPN and CDR2 is SVGIG (reference sequence). The CDR3 is CAWAPEGTEAFF. Here the CDR3 DNA reads TGTGCCTGGGCCCCCGAGGGTACTGAAGCTTTCTTT.

This chain uses TRBV4-2 with TRBJ2-1; TRBD1 is a possible D gene (6 bases). Trimming took 5 bases from V and 9 from J, leaving 14 bases between them. The CDR3 consists of 13 residues. Germline values: CDR1 LGHNA, CDR2 YNFKEQ. The CDR3 DNA reads as TGTGCCAGCAGCACACAACGAGGGGGTGAGCAGTTCTTC. Translation gives CASSTQRGGEQFF.

The CDR3 nucleotides read TGTGCCAGCAGGAACCGGGACAAAAACACCGGGGAGCTGTTTTTT. Translating gives CASRNRDKNTGELFF. The chain employs TRBV27 and TRBJ2-2, with a possible D match to TRBD1 (6 bases). Germline-derived CDR1 and CDR2 are MNHEY and SMNVEV (reference sequence). The CDR3 runs to 15 residues. The V end lost 6 bases, the J end lost 2 bases, and 13 bases lay between the germline ends.

On this clone: The same CDR3 arises from other DNA sequences in this sample as well. The gene calls are TRBV30 and TRBJ1-5; D gene uncertain. V was cut by 0 bases and J by 7 bases, with 13 bases left in between. The germline CDR1 and CDR2 sequences are GTSNPN and SVGIG (reference sequence). The CDR3 sequence is 14 residues long. CDR3 nucleotides: TGTGCCTGGAGTGTAGGAGGGAAAGGGCAGCCCCAGCATTTT. Encoded protein: CAWSVGGKGQPQHF.

This clone turned up a few times. The chain couples TRBV7-8 to TRBJ2-1, with TRBD2 matching 11 bases. The V and J ends lost 0 bases and 4 bases, in that order; junction bases with no gene match: 5. Germline values: CDR1 SGHVS, CDR2 FQNEAQ. The CDR3 has 17 amino acids. DNA for the CDR3: TGTGCCAGCAGCTTAGCGAAGCTAGCGGGGGGTTACAATGAGCAGTTCTTC. Translated, it gives CASSLAKLAGGYNEQFF. The whole variable domain, remainder taken from reference TRBV7-8 and TRBJ2-1, is GAGVSQSPRYKVAKRGQDVALRCDPISGHVSLFWYQQALGQGPEFLTYFQNEAQLDKSGLPSDRFFAERPEGSVSTLKIQRTQQEDSAVYLCASSLAKLAGGYNEQFFGPGTRLTVL.

The chain combines TRBV2 with TRBJ2-2, with 8 bases fitting TRBD1. Trimming removed 6 bases from V and 6 bases from J; junction bases left unmatched: 6. Per the germline V gene, CDR1 is SNHLY and CDR2 is FYNNEI. CDR3 size: 14 residues. The CDR3: CASSRGRESGELFF. CDR3 bases: TGTGCCAGCAGCAGGGGGCGCGAATCCGGGGAGCTGTTTTTT.

This clone showed up just a few times. This chain links TRBV27 with TRBJ2-5, with 10 bases aligning to TRBD2. The CDR3 contains 16 residues. Germline loops: CDR1 MNHEY, CDR2 SMNVEV (reference sequence). V lost 6 bases to trimming and J lost 2 bases; unmatched junction nucleotides: 9. Here the CDR3 reads CASRRSTSGYQETQYF. The CDR3 DNA follows: TGTGCCAGCAGACGCTCGACTAGCGGGTATCAAGAGACCCAGTACTTC.

The genes are TRBV29-1 and TRBJ1-1, with TRBD1 matching 8 bases. This CDR3 contains 14 residues. The germline CDR1 and CDR2 sequences are SQVTM and ANQGSEA. V was clipped by 7 bases and J by 1 base; unmatched bases: 8. In DNA, the CDR3 is TGCAGCGCTAGACAGGGGACTACGAACACTGAAGCTTTCTTT. Its translation: CSARQGTTNTEAFF.

This sequence joins TRBV11-2 and TRBJ1-3; D remains ambiguous. From germline, CDR1 is SGHAT and CDR2 FQNNGV. This CDR3 spans 15 amino acids. V was clipped by 5 bases and J by 0 bases, with 11 bases between them. The CDR3 loop reads CASSPGASSGNTIYF. The CDR3 bases are TGTGCCAGCAGCCCCGGCGCTAGCTCTGGAAACACCATATATTTT.